The 22 T cell receptor beta chains below come from one sample, sequenced in a study of low-dose radiotherapy and immunotherapy resistance in tumors. Primers targeting TRAV and TRBV primed first-strand cDNA, covering alpha and beta chains. A constant-region primer paired with the V-primer adapter amplified TCRs over about 19 PCR cycles. Each CDR3 protein is one row after TCRdb ran MiXCR on the reads. The table includes 15,000 to 20,000 distinct CDR3 sequences, roughly 70% detected once. The receptors here all came from a human donor with advanced metastatic prostate, ovarian, gallbladder or colorectal cancer (not recorded which). This table probably holds off-target reads from a library built for another chain.

J is TRBJ2-7 and V is TRBV5-4; 10 bases line up with TRBD1. This CDR3 contains 15 residues. Germline assignment: CDR1 SGHNT and CDR2 YYREEE (reference sequence). The ends lost 4 bases at V and 5 bases at J; junction bases unmatched: 9. The CDR3 here is CASSGSGTGAHEQYF. The CDR3 DNA reads TGTGCCAGCAGCGGATCCGGGACAGGGGCCCACGAGCAGTACTTC.

The DNA of the CDR3 is TGTGCCAGCAGCGACGGGACTAGCGGGGGACCCAGCACAGATACGCAGTATTTT. This codes for CASSDGTSGGPSTDTQYF. The chain carries TRBV7-2 and TRBJ2-3, with 14 bases matching TRBD2. CDR1 is SGHTA and CDR2 is FQGNSA in the germline V gene. The CDR3 covers 18 residues. With V trimmed by 5 bases and J by 0 bases, 7 bases remained unmatched.

The chain uses TRBV11-2 and TRBJ1-1; 10 bases line up with TRBD1. V lost 7 bases, J lost 5 bases, and 4 bases stayed unmatched. The CDR3 totals 13 residues. Germline loops: CDR1 SGHAT, CDR2 FQNNGV. The chain's CDR3 is CASTGQGVTEAFF. In DNA form, the CDR3 reads TGTGCCAGCACCGGACAGGGGGTGACTGAAGCTTTCTTT.

V usage is TRBV29-1 and J usage is TRBJ1-2; D unclear. CDR1 and CDR2 from the germline V gene are SQVTM and ANQGSEA. This CDR3 is built from 14 residues. Trimming cost V 4 bases and J 6 bases, with 18 bases left between them. Written as DNA, the CDR3 is TGCAGCGTTGCCTGGTTACACACTACGGATGGCTACACCTTC. Translation: CSVAWLHTTDGYTF. Supplemented by reference TRBV29-1 and TRBJ1-2, the full variable domain reads SAVISQKPSRDICQRGTSLTIQCQVDSQVTMMFWYRQQPGQSLTLIATANQGSEATYESGFVIDKFPISRPNLTFSTLTVSNMSPEDSSIYLCSVAWLHTTDGYTFGSGTRLTVV.

The rearrangement uses TRBV14 and TRBJ2-1; D ambiguous. The CDR3 covers 16 residues. Germline lookup yields CDR1 SGHDN and CDR2 FVKESK. V was pared by 3 bases and J by 4 bases, with 16 bases between. CDR3 in amino acids: CASSHIAVRVYNEQFF. CDR3 nucleotides: TGTGCCAGCAGCCACATAGCCGTTCGGGTTTACAATGAGCAGTTCTTC.

The chain recombines TRBV14 with TRBJ2-3, with TRBD2 as a possible D gene (5 bases). Germline lookup yields CDR1 SGHDN and CDR2 FVKESK. The CDR3 contains 14 residues. Trimming removed 1 base at V and 11 bases at J, with 16 bases between. CDR3 bases: TGTGCCAGCAGCCAAGTTATTGGTCCAGGAGGGCAGTATTTT. Its translation is CASSQVIGPGGQYF.

V usage is TRBV6-1 and J usage is TRBJ2-7; tentatively, D is TRBD2 (5 bases). V lost 0 bases, J lost 0 bases, and 9 bases lay in between. The CDR3 is made up of 15 amino acids. Germline V lookup: CDR1 MNHNS, CDR2 SASEGT. CDR3 DNA: TGTGCCAGCAGTGAAGCGCGAGGGAACTCCTACGAGCAGTACTTC. The encoded protein is CASSEARGNSYEQYF.

This sequence joins TRBV6-6 and TRBJ1-2; D is unclear. The CDR3 length is 15 residues. Germline V gene data show CDR1 as MNHNY and CDR2 as SVGAGI (reference sequence). Deletions cut 0 bases from V and 0 bases from J, with 8 bases between. Written as DNA, the CDR3 is TGTGCCAGCAGTTACTCCCAAAGGGCTAACTATGGCTACACCTTC. It specifies CASSYSQRANYGYTF.

The genes are TRBV18 and TRBJ1-6, with TRBD1 matching 7 bases. The CDR3 loop spans 15 amino acids. V lost 6 bases, J lost 6 bases, and 8 bases stayed unmatched. Germline CDR1 is KGHSH and CDR2 is LQKENI. The CDR3 coding sequence is TGTGCCAGCTCCCCCGGGACAGCTATTAATTCACCCCTCCACTTT. It yields the protein CASSPGTAINSPLHF. Full variable domain (remainder filled in from reference TRBV18 and TRBJ1-6): NAGVMQNPRHLVRRRGQEARLRCSPMKGHSHVYWYRQLPEEGLKFMVYLQKENIIDESGMPKERFSAEFPKEGPSILRIQQVVRGDSAAYFCASSPGTAINSPLHFGNGTRLTVT.

This clonotype was counted only a few times. DNA of the CDR3: TGTGCCAGCAGCTTTCAGCGTAATGAGCAGTTCTTC. Translated, it gives CASSFQRNEQFF. V is TRBV7-2 and J is TRBJ2-1; D is unclear. The V and J ends lost 3 bases and 7 bases respectively, with 7 bases between them. Germline lookup yields CDR1 SGHTA and CDR2 FQGNSA. The CDR3 extends over 12 amino acids.

The chain recombines TRBV5-1 with TRBJ2-1; D remains unclear. The CDR3 is 15 amino acids. Trimming cost V 0 bases and J 0 bases, with 7 bases left between them. Germline assignment: CDR1 SGHRS and CDR2 YFSETQ. This CDR3 reads CASSLGGASYNEQFF. The CDR3 nucleotides are TGCGCCAGCAGCTTGGGAGGAGCCTCCTACAATGAGCAGTTCTTC.

This clonotype showed up just once. The J gene is TRBJ2-3, the V gene TRBV5-6; 8 bases fit TRBD1. The CDR3 runs 13 residues. The trim removed 7 bases at V and 7 bases at J, leaving 8 bases unmatched. CDR1 SGHDT and CDR2 YYEEEE come from the germline V gene. CDR3 bases: TGTGCCAGCGGGGACAGGATCGTAAATACGCAGTATTTT. It encodes CASGDRIVNTQYF. Full variable domain (missing parts from reference TRBV5-6 and TRBJ2-3): DAGVTQSPTHLIKTRGQQVTLRCSPKSGHDTVSWYQQALGQGPQFIFQYYEEEERQRGNFPDRFSGHQFPNYSSELNVNALLLGDSALYLCASGDRIVNTQYFGPGTRLTVL.

The CDR3 here is CASSPSTEDYEQYF. DNA of the CDR3: TGTGCCAGCAGTCCATCGACAGAAGACTACGAGCAGTACTTC. This rearrangement joins TRBV12-3 or TRBV12-4 to TRBJ2-7, with D possibly being TRBD1 (5 bases). V shed 5 bases and J shed 3 bases, with 14 bases lying between them. The CDR3 loop spans 14 amino acids.

The V gene is TRBV5-8, the J gene TRBJ2-3; 10 positions match TRBD2. This CDR3 spans 16 amino acids. Germline trimming cut 2 bases from V and 2 bases from J; bases unmatched to any gene: 5. The germline V gene encodes CDR1 SGHTS and CDR2 YDEGEE. CDR3 sequence: CASSFETSGYTDTQYF. CDR3 sequence (DNA): TGTGCCAGCAGCTTCGAGACTAGCGGGTACACAGATACGCAGTATTTT.

J is TRBJ2-7 and V is TRBV29-1; perhaps D is TRBD1 or TRBD2 (5 bases each). The ends were cut back, 4 bases at V and 2 bases at J, with 15 bases in the middle. The germline V gene encodes CDR1 SQVTM and CDR2 ANQGSEA. The CDR3 covers 14 residues. CDR3 DNA: TGCAGCGTTGGCCACTCAATGGGGGCCTACGAGCAGTACTTC. Translating gives CSVGHSMGAYEQYF.

The J gene is TRBJ2-5, the V gene TRBV7-2; D gene uncertain. The V and J ends lost 5 bases and 7 bases respectively, with 17 bases between them. This CDR3 contains 14 residues. Germline loops: CDR1 SGHTA, CDR2 FQGNSA. The chain's CDR3 is CASSLLSTAATQYF. The CDR3 bases are TGTGCCAGCAGCCTACTCTCCACCGCGGCGACCCAGTACTTC.

The chain recombines TRBV24-1 with TRBJ2-1; tentatively, D is TRBD1 (5 bases). The germline V gene encodes CDR1 KGHDR and CDR2 SFDVKD. Trimming stripped 4 bases from V and 5 bases from J, with 17 bases between. This CDR3 has 16 residues. For the CDR3, the DNA is TGTGCCACCAGTGAGACCTCGGGTAGGGGAAACAATGAGCAGTTCTTC. Protein sequence: CATSETSGRGNNEQFF.

The chain carries TRBV5-6 and TRBJ2-3, with 16 bases aligning to TRBD2. Germline V gene sequence: CDR1 SGHDT, CDR2 YYEEEE. CDR3 length: 18 amino acids. J was trimmed by 4 bases and V by 4 bases; bases with no gene match: 9. The CDR3 nucleotides read TGTGCCAGCAGCGGGGCCGGGACTAGCGGGAGGGCCCCAGATACGCAGTATTTT. Encoded protein: CASSGAGTSGRAPDTQYF. Complete variable domain (other parts from reference TRBV5-6 and TRBJ2-3): DAGVTQSPTHLIKTRGQQVTLRCSPKSGHDTVSWYQQALGQGPQFIFQYYEEEERQRGNFPDRFSGHQFPNYSSELNVNALLLGDSALYLCASSGAGTSGRAPDTQYFGPGTRLTVL.

This chain links TRBV29-1 with TRBJ1-2; D is unresolved. Trimming shortened V by 5 bases and J by 6 bases, and 13 bases separated the two germline ends. The CDR3 is 12 residues long. The germline gives CDR1 SQVTM, CDR2 ANQGSEA. The CDR3 reads CSVLPQSDGYTF. The CDR3 DNA is TGCAGCGTTCTGCCGCAGTCCGATGGCTACACCTTC.

This sequence joins TRBV29-1 and TRBJ2-3; 8 bases fit TRBD1. The CDR3 spans 13 residues. Unmatched junction bases numbered 8, after V lost 7 bases and J lost 5 bases. CDR1 and CDR2 from the germline V gene are SQVTM and ANQGSEA. The CDR3 DNA is TGCAGCGCCCAGACAGGGGCAAGAGATACGCAGTATTTT. Its protein product is CSAQTGARDTQYF.

The rearrangement joins TRBV12-3 or TRBV12-4 to TRBJ1-5; D is unclear. The CDR3 totals 14 residues. With 3 bases removed from V and 7 bases from J, the gap between germline ends came to 13 bases. DNA of the CDR3: TGTGCCAGCAGTTTTGCAGGATCCACGCAGCCCCAGCATTTT. Translating gives CASSFAGSTQPQHF.

The chain has TRBV7-8 and TRBJ2-5, with 8 bases identical to TRBD2. The germline CDR1 and CDR2 sequences are SGHVS and FQNEAQ. This CDR3 comprises 18 residues. V lost 0 bases and J lost 1; bases outside the gene matches: 10. CDR3 nucleotide sequence: TGTGCCAGCAGCTTAGCGCATTTTAGTAGCGGGACCCAAGAGACCCAGTACTTC. This gives the protein CASSLAHFSSGTQETQYF.